The rows below give T cell receptor beta chains drawn from one sample of a study of CD8+ T cells in alopecia areata. Assay used: immunoSEQ multiplex PCR; TCRdb lists only in-frame clones, some missing. The sample consists of 100,000 to 150,000 clones, around 49% of them appearing once. The sample in question was CD8+ T cells sorted from blood, obtained at week 0. Every receptor here comes from a human donor with alopecia areata. The CDR3 runs from the conserved cysteine through the conserved F or W. Each record gives: V gene, D gene, J gene, clone size, CDR3 protein, CDR3 DNA. A D gene is named only where the DNA matches it firmly. The size field is filled for only some rows; it gives once, few, many or a size class.

>TRBV7-9|NA|TRBJ1-1|NA
CASSLKADTEAFF
TGTGCCAGCAGCCTTAAGGCGGACACTGAAGCTTTCTTT
>TRBV27|TRBD1|TRBJ1-1|NA
CASSLDRGTEAFF
TGTGCCAGCAGTCTGGACAGGGGCACTGAAGCTTTCTTT
>TRBV27|TRBD1|TRBJ1-4|NA
CASSFEQTGSNEKLFF
TGTGCCAGCAGTTTCGAGCAGACAGGGAGTAATGAAAAACTGTTTTTT
>TRBV29-1|TRBD1|TRBJ1-2|NA
CSVEVGTVDGYTF
TGCAGCGTTGAGGTCGGGACAGTGGATGGCTACACCTTC
>TRBV13|TRBD1|TRBJ1-2|once
CASSPTGTDYGYTF
TGTGCCAGCAGCCCAACCGGGACAGACTATGGCTACACCTTC
>TRBV4-2|NA|TRBJ1-5|NA
CASSQDLQGGSNQPQHF
TGTGCCAGCAGCCAAGATCTCCAGGGCGGGAGCAATCAGCCCCAGCATTTT
>TRBV9|NA|TRBJ2-2|few
CASSADTGELFF
TGTGCCAGCAGCGCGGACACCGGGGAGCTGTTTTTT
>TRBV6-5|TRBD1|TRBJ2-1|NA
CASSWDSRYNEQFF
TGTGCCAGCAGCTGGGACAGCCGGTACAATGAGCAGTTCTTC
>TRBV2|NA|TRBJ2-7|NA
CASSPGYEQYF
TGTGCCAGCAGTCCGGGTTACGAGCAGTACTTC
>TRBV5-1|TRBD2|TRBJ2-1|NA
CASSTGTSGFDEQFF
TGCGCCAGCAGCACCGGGACTAGCGGCTTCGATGAGCAGTTCTTC
>TRBV5-6|TRBD1|TRBJ1-5|few
CASSSGTGNQPQHF
TGTGCCAGCAGCTCCGGGACAGGTAATCAGCCCCAGCATTTT
>TRBV5-1|NA|TRBJ2-3|few
CASSLGGRAFTDTQYF
TGCGCCAGCAGCTTGGGCGGACGGGCTTTCACAGATACGCAGTATTTT
>TRBV7-8|TRBD1|TRBJ2-5|NA
CASSFGQGGETQYF
TGTGCCAGCAGCTTCGGACAGGGCGGAGAGACCCAGTACTTC
>TRBV5-6|TRBD1|TRBJ1-5|NA
CASSSGTGTQPQHF
TGTGCCAGCAGCAGCGGGACAGGGACTCAGCCCCAGCATTTT
>TRBV19|NA|TRBJ2-1|NA
CASSNIPSYNEQFF
TGTGCCAGTAGTAATATCCCTTCATACAATGAGCAGTTCTTC
>TRBV9|TRBD1|TRBJ1-6|NA
CASSVVGTANSPLHF
TGTGCCAGCAGCGTAGTGGGGACAGCCAATTCACCCCTCCACTTT